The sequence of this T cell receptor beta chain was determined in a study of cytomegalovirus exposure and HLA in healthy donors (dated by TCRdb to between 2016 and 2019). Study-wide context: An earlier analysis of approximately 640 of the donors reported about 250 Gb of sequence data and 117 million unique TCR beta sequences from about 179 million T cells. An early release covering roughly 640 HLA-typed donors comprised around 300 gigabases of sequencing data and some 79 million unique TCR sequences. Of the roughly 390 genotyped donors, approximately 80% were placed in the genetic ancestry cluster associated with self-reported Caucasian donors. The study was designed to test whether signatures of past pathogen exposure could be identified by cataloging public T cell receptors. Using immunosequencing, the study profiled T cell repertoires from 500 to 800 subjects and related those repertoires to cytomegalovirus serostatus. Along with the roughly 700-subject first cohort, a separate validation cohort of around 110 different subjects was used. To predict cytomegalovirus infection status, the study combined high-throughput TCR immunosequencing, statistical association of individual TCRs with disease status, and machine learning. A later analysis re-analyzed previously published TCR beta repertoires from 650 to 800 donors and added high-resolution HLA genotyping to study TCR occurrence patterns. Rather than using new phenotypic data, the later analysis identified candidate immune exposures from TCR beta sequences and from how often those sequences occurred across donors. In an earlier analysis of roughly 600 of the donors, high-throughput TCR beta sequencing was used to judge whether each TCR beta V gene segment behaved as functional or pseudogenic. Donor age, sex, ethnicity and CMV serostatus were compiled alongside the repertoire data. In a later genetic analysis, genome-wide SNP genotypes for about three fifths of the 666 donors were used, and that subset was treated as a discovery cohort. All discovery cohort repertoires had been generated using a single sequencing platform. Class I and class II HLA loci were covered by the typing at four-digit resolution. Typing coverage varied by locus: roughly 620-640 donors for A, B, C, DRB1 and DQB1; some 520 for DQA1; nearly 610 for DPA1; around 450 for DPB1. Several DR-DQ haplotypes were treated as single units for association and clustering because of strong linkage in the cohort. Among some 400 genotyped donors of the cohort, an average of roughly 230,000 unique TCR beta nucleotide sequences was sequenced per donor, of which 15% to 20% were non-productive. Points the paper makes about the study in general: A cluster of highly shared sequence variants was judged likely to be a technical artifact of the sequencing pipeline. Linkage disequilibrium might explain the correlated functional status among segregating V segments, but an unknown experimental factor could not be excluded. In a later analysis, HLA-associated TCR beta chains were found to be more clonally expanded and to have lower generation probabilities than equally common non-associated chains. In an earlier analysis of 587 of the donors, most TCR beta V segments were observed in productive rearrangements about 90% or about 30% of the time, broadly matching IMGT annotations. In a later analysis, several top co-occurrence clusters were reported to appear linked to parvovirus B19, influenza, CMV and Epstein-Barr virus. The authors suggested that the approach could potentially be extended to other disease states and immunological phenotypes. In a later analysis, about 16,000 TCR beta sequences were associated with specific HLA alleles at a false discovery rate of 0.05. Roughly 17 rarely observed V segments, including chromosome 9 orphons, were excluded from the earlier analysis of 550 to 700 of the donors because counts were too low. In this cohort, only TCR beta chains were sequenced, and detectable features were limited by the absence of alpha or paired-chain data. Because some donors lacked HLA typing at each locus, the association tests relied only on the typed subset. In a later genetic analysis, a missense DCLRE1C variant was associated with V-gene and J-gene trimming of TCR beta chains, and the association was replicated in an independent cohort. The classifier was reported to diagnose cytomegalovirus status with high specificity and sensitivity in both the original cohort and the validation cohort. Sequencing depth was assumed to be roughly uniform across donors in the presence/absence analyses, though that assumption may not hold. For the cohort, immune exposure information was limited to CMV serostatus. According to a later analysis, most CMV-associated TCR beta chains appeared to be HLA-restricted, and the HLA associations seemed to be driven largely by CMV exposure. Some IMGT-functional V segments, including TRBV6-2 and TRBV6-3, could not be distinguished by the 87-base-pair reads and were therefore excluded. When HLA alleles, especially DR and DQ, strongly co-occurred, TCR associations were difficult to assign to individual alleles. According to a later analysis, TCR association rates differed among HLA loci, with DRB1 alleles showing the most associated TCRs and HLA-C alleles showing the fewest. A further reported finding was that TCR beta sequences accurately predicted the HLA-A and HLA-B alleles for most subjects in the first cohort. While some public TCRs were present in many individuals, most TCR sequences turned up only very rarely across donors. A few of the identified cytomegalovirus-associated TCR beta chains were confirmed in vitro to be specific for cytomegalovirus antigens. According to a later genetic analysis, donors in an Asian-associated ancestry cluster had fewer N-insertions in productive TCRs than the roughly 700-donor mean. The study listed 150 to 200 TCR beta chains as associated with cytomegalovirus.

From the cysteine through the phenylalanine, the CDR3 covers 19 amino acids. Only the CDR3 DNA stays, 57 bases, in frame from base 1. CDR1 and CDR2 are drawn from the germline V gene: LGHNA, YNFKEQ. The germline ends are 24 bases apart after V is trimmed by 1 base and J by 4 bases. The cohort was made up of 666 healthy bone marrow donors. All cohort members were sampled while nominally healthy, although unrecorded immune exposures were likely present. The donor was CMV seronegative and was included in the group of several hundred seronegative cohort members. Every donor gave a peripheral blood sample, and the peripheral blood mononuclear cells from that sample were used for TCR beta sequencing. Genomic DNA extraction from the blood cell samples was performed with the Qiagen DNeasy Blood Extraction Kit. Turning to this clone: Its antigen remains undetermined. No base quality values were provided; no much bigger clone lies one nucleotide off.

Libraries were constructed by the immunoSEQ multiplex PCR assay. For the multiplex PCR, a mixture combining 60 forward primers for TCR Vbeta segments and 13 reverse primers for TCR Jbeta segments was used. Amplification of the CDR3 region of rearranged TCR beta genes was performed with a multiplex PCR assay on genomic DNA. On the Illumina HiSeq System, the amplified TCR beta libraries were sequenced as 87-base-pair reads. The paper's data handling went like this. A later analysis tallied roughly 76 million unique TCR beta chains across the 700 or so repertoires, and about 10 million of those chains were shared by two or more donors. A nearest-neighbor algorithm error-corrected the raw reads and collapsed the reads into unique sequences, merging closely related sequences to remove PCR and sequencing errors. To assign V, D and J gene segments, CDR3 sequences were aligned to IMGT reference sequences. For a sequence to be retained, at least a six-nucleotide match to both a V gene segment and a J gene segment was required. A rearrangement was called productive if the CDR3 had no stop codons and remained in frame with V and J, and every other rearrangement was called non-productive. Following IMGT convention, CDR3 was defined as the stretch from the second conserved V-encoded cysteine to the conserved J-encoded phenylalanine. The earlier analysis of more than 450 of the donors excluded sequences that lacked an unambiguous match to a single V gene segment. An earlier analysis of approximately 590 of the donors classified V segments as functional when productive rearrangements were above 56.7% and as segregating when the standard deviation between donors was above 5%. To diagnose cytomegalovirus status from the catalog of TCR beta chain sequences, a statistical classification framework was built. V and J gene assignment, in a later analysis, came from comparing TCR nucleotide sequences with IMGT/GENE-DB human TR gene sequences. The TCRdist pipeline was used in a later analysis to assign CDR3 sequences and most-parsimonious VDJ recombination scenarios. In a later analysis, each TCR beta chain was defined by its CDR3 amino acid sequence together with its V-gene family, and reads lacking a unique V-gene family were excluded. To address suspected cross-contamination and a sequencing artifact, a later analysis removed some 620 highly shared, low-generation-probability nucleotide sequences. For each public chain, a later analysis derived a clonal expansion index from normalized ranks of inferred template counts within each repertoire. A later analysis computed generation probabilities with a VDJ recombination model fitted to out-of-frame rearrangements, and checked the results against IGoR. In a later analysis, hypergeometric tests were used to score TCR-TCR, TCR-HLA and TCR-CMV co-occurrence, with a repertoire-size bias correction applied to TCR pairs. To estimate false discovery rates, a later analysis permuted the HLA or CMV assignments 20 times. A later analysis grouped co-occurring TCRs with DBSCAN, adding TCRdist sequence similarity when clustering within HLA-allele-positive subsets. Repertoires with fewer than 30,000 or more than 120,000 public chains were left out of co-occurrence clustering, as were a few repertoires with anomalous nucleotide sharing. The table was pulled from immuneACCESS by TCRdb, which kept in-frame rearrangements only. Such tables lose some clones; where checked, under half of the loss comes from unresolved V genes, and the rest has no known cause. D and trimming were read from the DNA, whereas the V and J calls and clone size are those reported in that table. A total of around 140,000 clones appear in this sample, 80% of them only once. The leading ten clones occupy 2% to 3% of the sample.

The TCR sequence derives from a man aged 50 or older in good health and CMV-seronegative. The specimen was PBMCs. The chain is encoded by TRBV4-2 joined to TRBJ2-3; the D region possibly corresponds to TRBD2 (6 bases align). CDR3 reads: CASSQAGVHISGRADTQYF. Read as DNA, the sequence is TGTGCCAGCAGCCAAGCGGGGGTACATATATCCGGTAGGGCAGATACGCAGTATTTT.